This record looks at one TCR beta chain sequence and its context. The antigen is not known. Assay used: immunoSEQ multiplex PCR; TCRdb lists only in-frame clones, some missing. There are more than 85,000 clones in the sample; 94% occur only once, and about 3% lies in the top ten. The CDR3 totals 13 residues. Trimming took 1 base from V and 8 from J, leaving 12 bases between them. Germline CDR1 SGHRS, CDR2 YFSETQ. The data derive from a study of T cell responses to AZD1222 COVID-19 vaccine. Overall study results and limits: When two AZD1222 doses had been given, Spike-specific TCR breadth and depth rose.

The sequence derives from an adult who received the AZD1222 COVID-19 vaccine. Sequences were derived from peripheral blood, sampled 28 days after the second AZD1222 dose. J is TRBJ1-2 and V is TRBV5-1; no firm D call. CDR3 in DNA: TGCGCCAGCAGCTTGAGGGAGAGTGGAGGCTACACCTTC. Protein sequence: CASSLRESGGYTF. Complete variable domain (other parts from reference TRBV5-1 and TRBJ1-2): KAGVTQTPRYLIKTRGQQVTLSCSPISGHRSVSWYQQTPGQGLQFLFEYFSETQRNKGNFPGRFSGRQFSNSRSEMNVSTLELGDSALYLCASSLRESGGYTFGSGTRLTVV.